The clone carrying this T cell receptor beta chain was counted ten times or more. This CDR3 has 16 amino acids. The germline gives CDR1 LGHNA, CDR2 YNFKEQ. J gave up 0 bases and V 2 bases, and 5 bases lay outside the gene matches. RNA transcripts yielded amplified TCR beta CDR3 regions. Second-round multiplex PCR came after a first-round RT-PCR that employed HTBI primers. TCRdb analysed the multiplex PCR reads with MiXCR anew, one entry per CDR3 protein. The sample lists over 450,000 distinct CDR3 sequences, roughly 14% occurring once. Exclusion applied to patients with other autoimmune diseases, uncontrolled infections, pregnancy or lactation. The authors isolated PBMCs from around 10 ml of fresh peripheral blood. The data belong to a study of Graves' ophthalmopathy and Graves' hyperthyroidism.

Sequenced: blood. The chain recombines TRBV4-2 with TRBJ2-7; 9 positions agree with TRBD2. This clonotype was sampled from a woman between 25 and 40 years old with Graves' ophthalmopathy. The CDR3 nucleotides read TGTGCCAGCAGCCAAATAGCGGGAGAACCCTCCTACGAGCAGTACTTC. It encodes CASSQIAGEPSYEQYF.